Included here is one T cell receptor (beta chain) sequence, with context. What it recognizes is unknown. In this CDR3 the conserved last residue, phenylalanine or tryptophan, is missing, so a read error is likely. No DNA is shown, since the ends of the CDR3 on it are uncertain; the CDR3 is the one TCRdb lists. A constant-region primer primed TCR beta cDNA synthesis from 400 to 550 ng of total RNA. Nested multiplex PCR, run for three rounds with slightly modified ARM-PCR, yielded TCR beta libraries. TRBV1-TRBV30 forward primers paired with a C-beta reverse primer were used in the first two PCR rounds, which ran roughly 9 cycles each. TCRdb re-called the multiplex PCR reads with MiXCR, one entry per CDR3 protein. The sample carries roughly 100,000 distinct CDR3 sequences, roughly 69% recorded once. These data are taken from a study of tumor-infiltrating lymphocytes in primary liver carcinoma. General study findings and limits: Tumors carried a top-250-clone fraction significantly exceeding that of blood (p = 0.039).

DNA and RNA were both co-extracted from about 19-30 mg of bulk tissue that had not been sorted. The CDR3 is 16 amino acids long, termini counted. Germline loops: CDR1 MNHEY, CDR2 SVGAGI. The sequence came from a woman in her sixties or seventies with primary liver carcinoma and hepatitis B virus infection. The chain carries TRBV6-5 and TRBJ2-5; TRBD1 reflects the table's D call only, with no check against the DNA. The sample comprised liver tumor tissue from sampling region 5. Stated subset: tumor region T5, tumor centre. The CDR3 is CASSYSLGGVRETQYS.